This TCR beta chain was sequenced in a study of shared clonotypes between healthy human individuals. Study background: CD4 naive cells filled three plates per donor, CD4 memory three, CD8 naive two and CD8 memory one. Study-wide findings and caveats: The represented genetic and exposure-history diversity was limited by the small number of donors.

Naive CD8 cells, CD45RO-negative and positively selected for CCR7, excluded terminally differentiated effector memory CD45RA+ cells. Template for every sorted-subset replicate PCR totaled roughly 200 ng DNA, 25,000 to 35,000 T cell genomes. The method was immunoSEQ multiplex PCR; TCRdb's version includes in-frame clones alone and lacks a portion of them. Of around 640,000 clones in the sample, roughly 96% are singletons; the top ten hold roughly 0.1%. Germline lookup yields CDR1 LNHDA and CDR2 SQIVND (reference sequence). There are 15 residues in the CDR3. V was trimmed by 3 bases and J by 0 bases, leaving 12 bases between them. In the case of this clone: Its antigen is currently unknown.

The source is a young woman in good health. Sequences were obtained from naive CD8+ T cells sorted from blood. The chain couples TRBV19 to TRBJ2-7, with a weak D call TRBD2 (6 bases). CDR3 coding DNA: TGTGCCAGTAGTATCGGGGGACCCCTCTCCTACGAGCAGTACTTC. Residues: CASSIGGPLSYEQYF.